The 23 T cell receptor beta chains reported below all come from one sample, sequenced in a study of shared clonotypes between healthy human individuals. Clones were read by immunoSEQ multiplex PCR, and TCRdb kept only the in-frame ones, dropping some. The table shows 1.5 million to 2.5 million clones, with roughly 94% occurring only once. Naive CD8 cells lacked CD45RO and underwent positive selection for CCR7, leaving out terminally differentiated effector memory CD45RA+ cells. The sample consisted of naive CD8+ T cells sorted from blood. The receptors come from a man aged 18 to 29 in good health.

About this clone itself: An end of the junction differs from the germline gene, which may be a read error. The same CDR3 can be traced to other DNA sequences in this sample. This sequence joins TRBV6-5 and TRBJ2-1; D gene uncertain. CDR1 is MNHEY and CDR2 is SVGAGI in the germline V gene. The CDR3 covers 14 residues. The CDR3 DNA reads as TGTGCCAGCAGTTACTCGTTGGCCTATAATGAGCAGTTCTTC. It yields the protein CASSYSLAYNEQFF.

With regard to this clone: Different DNA sequences within this sample yield the same CDR3. This sequence joins TRBV19 and TRBJ2-1; 7 bases match TRBD2. Germline V gene data show CDR1 as LNHDA and CDR2 as SQIVND (reference sequence). This CDR3 is built from 14 residues. Trimming took 1 base from V and 7 from J; bases not matched to a gene: 4. In DNA form, the CDR3 reads TGTGCCAGTAGTATAGGGGGGGGACGGAATGAGCAGTTCTTC. It specifies CASSIGGGRNEQFF.

The sample holds one count of this clone. The chain links TRBV10-2 to TRBJ2-7; 7 bases match TRBD1. Germline trimming cut 6 bases from V and 3 bases from J; bases unmatched to any gene: 5. Germline-derived CDR1 and CDR2 are WSHSY and SAAADI. The CDR3 runs 13 residues. The CDR3 spells CASSLTGDYEQYF. CDR3 coding DNA: TGCGCCAGCAGCCTCACAGGGGACTACGAGCAGTACTTC.

On this clone itself: Other DNA sequences within the sample encode an identical CDR3. This chain joins TRBV20-1 and TRBJ1-1, with D uncertain. Germline CDR1 and CDR2: DFQATT and SNEGSKA (reference sequence). The CDR3 consists of 8 residues. V shed 7 bases and J shed 8 bases, with 5 bases lying between them. CDR3 DNA sequence: TGCAGTGTTACCGAAGCTTTCTTT. Translated: CSVTEAFF.

The V gene is TRBV7-6, the J gene TRBJ2-5; 9 positions agree with TRBD2. The CDR3 has 15 amino acids. Germline V gene lookup returns CDR1 SGHVS and CDR2 FNYEAQ. Trimming cost V 6 bases and J 2 bases; bases outside gene matches: 7. Here the CDR3 reads CASRPLAGQQETQYF. The CDR3 DNA reads as TGTGCCAGCAGGCCTCTAGCGGGACAACAAGAGACCCAGTACTTC. The full variable domain, its missing parts supplied by reference TRBV7-6 and TRBJ2-5, is GAGVSQSPRYKVTKRGQDVALRCDPISGHVSLYWYRQALGQGPEFLTYFNYEAQQDKSGLPNDRFSAERPEGSISTLTIQRTEQRDSAMYRCASRPLAGQQETQYFGPGTRLLVL.

The chain links TRBV10-3 to TRBJ2-1; D uncertain. The germline CDR1 and CDR2 sequences are ENHRY and SYGVKD. The CDR3 is 14 amino acids. V was pared by 2 bases and J by 6 bases, with 11 bases between. CDR3 protein: CAISEPPISNEQFF. The CDR3 region has the DNA TGTGCCATCAGTGAGCCCCCAATATCCAATGAGCAGTTCTTC.

This sequence joins TRBV5-6 and TRBJ1-5, with D uncertain. From germline, CDR1 is SGHDT and CDR2 YYEEEE. The CDR3 sequence is 12 residues long. Deletions cut 0 bases from V and 8 bases from J, with 6 bases between. The CDR3 is CASSLEGKPQHF. The CDR3 region has the DNA TGTGCCAGCAGCTTGGAAGGAAAGCCCCAGCATTTT.

This chain connects TRBV2 to TRBJ2-7; maybe TRBD2 (6 bases). The CDR3 is 16 amino acids. The V and J ends lost 6 bases and 0 bases respectively, with 18 bases between them. Germline CDR1 and CDR2: SNHLY and FYNNEI. This CDR3 reads CASSAGRNLPSYEQYF. DNA for the CDR3: TGTGCCAGCAGCGCGGGGAGGAACTTGCCCTCCTACGAGCAGTACTTC.

V usage is TRBV30 and J usage is TRBJ2-7; 12 nucleotides align to TRBD2. V trimming: 5 bases; J trimming: 5 bases; junction bases outside the gene matches: 7. This CDR3 has 14 residues. Looked up from germline, CDR1 is GTSNPN and CDR2 is SVGIG (reference sequence). CDR3 in amino acids: CAWGELAGGDEQYF. The CDR3 bases are TGTGCCTGGGGGGAACTAGCGGGAGGAGACGAGCAGTACTTC.

This chain joins TRBV2 and TRBJ2-7, with 11 bases fitting TRBD1. The CDR3 extends over 15 amino acids. Germline V gives CDR1 SNHLY, CDR2 FYNNEI. Trimming removed 4 bases from V and 5 bases from J; junction bases left unmatched: 7. This CDR3 reads CASSGGTGGFHEQYF. DNA for the CDR3: TGTGCCAGCAGTGGGGGGACAGGGGGTTTCCACGAGCAGTACTTC.

Notes on this clone: The sample holds other DNA sequences that translate to the same CDR3. This chain links TRBV27 with TRBJ1-1; D perhaps matches TRBD1 (6 bases). The CDR3 runs 14 residues. The germline gives CDR1 MNHEY, CDR2 SMNVEV (reference sequence). The germline V and J ends were trimmed by 6 bases and 4 bases, with 15 bases remaining between them. As DNA, the CDR3 is TGTGCCAGCAGCCTAGGGGGGGCGGGCACTGAAGCTTTCTTT. Its protein is CASSLGGAGTEAFF.

The table lists this clone with a count of one. The rearrangement links TRBV11-2 to TRBJ2-7, with D possibly matching TRBD2 (6 bases). Trimming shortened V by 1 base and J by 6 bases, and 13 bases separated the two germline ends. The germline V gene has CDR1 SGHAT and CDR2 FQNNGV. The CDR3 loop spans 14 amino acids. DNA of the CDR3: TGTGCCAGCAGCTTAGGCCAGGGACTCTCCGAGCAGTACTTC. Residues: CASSLGQGLSEQYF. The full variable domain, with the rest looked up from reference TRBV11-2 and TRBJ2-7, is EAGVAQSPRYKIIEKRQSVAFWCNPISGHATLYWYQQILGQGPKLLIQFQNNGVVDDSQLPKDRFSAERLKGVDSTLKIQPAKLEDSAVYLCASSLGQGLSEQYFGPGTRLTVT.

The gene calls are TRBV9 and TRBJ1-6; 11 positions match TRBD1. V was clipped by 3 bases and J by 11 bases; unmatched bases: 10. CDR1 is SGDLS, CDR2 YYNGEE, per germline. The CDR3 loop spans 16 amino acids. In nucleotides, the CDR3 is TGTGCCAGCAGCGCTGGGGGACAGGGGGTCGGGACACCCCTCCACTTT. It codes for CASSAGGQGVGTPLHF.

V is TRBV29-1 and J is TRBJ2-5; 10 bases are a match to TRBD2. CDR3 length equals 12 residues. V trimming: 6 bases; J trimming: 2 bases; junction bases outside the gene matches: 0. Germline V lookup: CDR1 SQVTM, CDR2 ANQGSEA. The CDR3 protein is CSVLAGQETQYF. CDR3 in DNA: TGCAGCGTACTAGCGGGGCAAGAGACCCAGTACTTC. The complete variable domain, with remaining parts taken from reference TRBV29-1 and TRBJ2-5, reads SAVISQKPSRDICQRGTSLTIQCQVDSQVTMMFWYRQQPGQSLTLIATANQGSEATYESGFVIDKFPISRPNLTFSTLTVSNMSPEDSSIYLCSVLAGQETQYFGPGTRLLVL.

The chain employs TRBV2 and TRBJ2-7; the match to TRBD1 covers 9 bases. The V gene end was trimmed by 8 bases and the J gene end by 3 bases; junction bases not matched to a gene: 14. From germline, CDR1 is SNHLY and CDR2 FYNNEI. The CDR3 has 16 amino acids. The DNA of the CDR3 is TGTGCCAGCGGTGGGGTGACCGACAGGGGGATCTACGAGCAGTACTTC. This translates into CASGGVTDRGIYEQYF.

The gene calls are TRBV7-8 and TRBJ2-7, with 7 bases lining up with TRBD1. The CDR3 covers 13 residues. V lost 3 bases and J lost 3; bases outside the gene matches: 2. The V gene's germline CDR1 is SGHVS and CDR2 FQNEAQ. The CDR3 DNA reads TGTGCCAGCAGCTTGGGACAGTACTACGAGCAGTACTTC. Protein sequence: CASSLGQYYEQYF.

V usage is TRBV28 and J usage is TRBJ1-5; D remains ambiguous. V lost 9 bases to trimming and J lost 0 bases, with 6 bases between them. Germline lookup yields CDR1 MDHEN and CDR2 SYDVKM. The CDR3 extends over 12 amino acids. The CDR3 DNA reads as TGTGCCAGTGTAGATAGCAATCAGCCCCAGCATTTT. It is translated as CASVDSNQPQHF.

The genes are TRBV2 and TRBJ2-5, with D tentatively TRBD1 (5 bases). V was cut by 3 bases and J by 1 base, with 9 bases left in between. Germline V gene lookup returns CDR1 SNHLY and CDR2 FYNNEI. The CDR3 runs to 14 residues. The CDR3 coding sequence is TGTGCCAGCAGTGATGCAGGGCCCCAAGAGACCCAGTACTTC. This translates into CASSDAGPQETQYF. Drawing the rest from reference TRBV2 and TRBJ2-5, the complete variable domain is EPEVTQTPSHQVTQMGQEVILRCVPISNHLYFYWYRQILGQKVEFLVSFYNNEISEKSEIFDDQFSVERPDGSNFTLKIRSTKLEDSAMYFCASSDAGPQETQYFGPGTRLLVL.

The chain employs TRBV19 and TRBJ1-2; D is possibly TRBD1 (6 bases). CDR1 is LNHDA and CDR2 is SQIVND in the germline V gene (reference sequence). This CDR3 region has 16 residues. V lost 3 bases and J lost 8, with 22 bases in between. In DNA, the CDR3 is TGTGCCAGTAGTATCGCTTTTTCAGGGGCTCGGCAGGGCTACACCTTC. Translation gives CASSIAFSGARQGYTF.

The rearrangement uses TRBV5-6 and TRBJ2-7, with 8 bases aligning to TRBD1. The CDR3 has 13 residues. With V trimmed by 2 bases and J by 7 bases, 5 bases remained unmatched. The germline CDR1 and CDR2 sequences are SGHDT and YYEEEE. The CDR3 protein is CASSFHRGREQYF. Written as DNA, the CDR3 is TGTGCCAGCAGCTTTCACAGGGGGAGAGAGCAGTACTTC.

In its sample, this clone was seen once. The V and J genes are TRBV9 and TRBJ2-7; TRBD1 agrees at 7 bases. Trimming at V came to 4 bases and at J to 5 bases, leaving 15 bases not matched to a gene. CDR1 and CDR2 (germline): SGDLS, YYNGEE. The CDR3 extends over 16 amino acids. The chain's CDR3 is CASSPTPTGYSDEQYF. The CDR3 bases are TGTGCCAGCAGCCCCACCCCGACAGGGTATAGCGACGAGCAGTACTTC.

This chain links TRBV27 with TRBJ2-2; D is undetermined. This CDR3 has 14 residues. Germline V gives CDR1 MNHEY, CDR2 SMNVEV (reference sequence). Trimming took off 4 bases at V and 5 bases at J, with 11 bases between the two ends. The CDR3 protein is CASSSLSVTGELFF. In DNA form, the CDR3 reads TGTGCCAGCAGTTCCCTGTCCGTTACCGGGGAGCTGTTTTTT.

The sample holds a few counts of this clone. Other DNA sequences within the sample encode an identical CDR3. V usage is TRBV11-2 and J usage is TRBJ2-7; D ambiguous. The CDR3 is made up of 13 amino acids. The germline gives CDR1 SGHAT, CDR2 FQNNGV. Trimming removed 1 base at V and 0 bases at J, with 4 bases between. CDR3 protein: CASSLVVSYEQYF. The CDR3 DNA reads as TGTGCCAGCAGCTTAGTGGTCTCCTACGAGCAGTACTTC.